This TCR beta chain was recorded in a study of shared clonotypes between healthy human individuals. About the research overall: Per donor, CD8 memory used one plate, CD8 naive used two, CD4 memory used three and CD4 naive used three.

Naive CD8 populations comprised CD45RO-negative cells positively selected for CCR7, excluding terminally differentiated effector memory CD45RA+ cells. CDR1 LNHDA and CDR2 SQIVND come from the germline V gene (reference sequence). CDR3 length: 15 amino acids. V lost 3 bases and J lost 4, with 15 bases in between. Notes on the study in general: Collection of samples was limited to blood; tissue repertoires likely differ.

Comments on this clone: The antigen remains unidentified.

Generated by immunoSEQ multiplex PCR, the TCRdb table keeps only in-frame clones and is missing some. The sample gives just over 2,000,000 clones, about 95% of which show up once; roughly 1% is in the top ten. Sequenced: naive CD8+ T cells sorted from blood. The genes are TRBV19 and TRBJ1-2; D is uncertain. This receptor was obtained from a man younger than 35 in good health. The CDR3 is CASSIGQDESYGYTF. DNA for the CDR3: TGTGCCAGTAGTATCGGGCAGGACGAATCCTATGGCTACACCTTC.